Listed below are T cell receptor beta chains from one sample, sequenced in a study of CD8+CD57+ T cells in acquired aplastic anemia. TCRdb re-derived calls from the reads in MiXCR, one entry per CDR3 protein. The sample has 200,000 to 250,000 distinct CDR3 sequences, approximately 60% seen once. The sequenced sample consisted of sorted CD4+, CD8+, or CD8+CD57+ T cells (not recorded which) from PBMCs. Receptors originate from a human donor in good health. CDR3s include the opening cysteine and the closing phenylalanine or tryptophan. Fields, in order: V gene, D gene, clone size, J gene, CDR3 protein, CDR3 DNA. The D gene is left open where the match is weak. For some rows the clone size is stated as once, few or many, or as a class when expanded; others skip it.

>TRBV14|NA|few|TRBJ2-7
CASSQVGGEQYF
TGTGCCAGCAGCCAAGTTGGGGGGGAGCAGTACTTC
>TRBV13|NA|NA|TRBJ1-2
CASSRAGTNYGYTF
TGTGCCAGCAGTCGGGCAGGTACGAACTATGGCTACACCTTC
>TRBV9|NA|NA|TRBJ1-2
CASSVEGSYGYTF
TGTGCCAGCAGCGTAGAAGGGAGCTATGGCTACACCTTC
>TRBV29-1|NA|NA|TRBJ2-5
CSVALRDGVTQYF
TGCAGCGTTGCCCTTAGGGATGGGGTGACCCAGTACTTC
>TRBV14|TRBD2|NA|TRBJ2-2
CASSQESAGGPAGELFF
TGTGCCAGCAGCCAAGAATCAGCGGGAGGGCCAGCCGGGGAGCTGTTTTTT
>TRBV10-3|TRBD1|NA|TRBJ1-1
CAISRGPGTGFGEAFF
TGTGCCATCAGCAGAGGTCCCGGGACAGGGTTTGGTGAAGCTTTCTTT
>TRBV20-1|NA|NA|TRBJ1-2
CSARDQERGYTF
TGCAGTGCTAGAGATCAGGAGCGAGGCTACACCTTC
>TRBV4-2|TRBD2|few|TRBJ2-7
CASSQELSGGSYEQYF
TGTGCCAGCAGCCAAGAGCTTAGCGGGGGCTCCTACGAGCAGTACTTC
>TRBV4-1|NA|few|TRBJ1-6
CASSQLPTDSNSPLHF
TGCGCCAGCAGCCAATTGCCCACGGACAGTAATTCACCCCTCCACTTT
>TRBV27|NA|NA|TRBJ2-2
CASSFGQPTGELFF
TGTGCCAGCAGTTTTGGGCAGCCCACCGGGGAGCTGTTTTTT
>TRBV2|NA|many|TRBJ2-4
CASSGQNLAKNIQYF
TGTGCCAGCAGTGGACAGAACCTAGCCAAAAACATTCAGTACTTC
>TRBV5-1|TRBD1|NA|TRBJ2-5
CASRTGASQETQYF
TGCGCCAGTCGGACAGGGGCTTCACAAGAGACCCAGTACTTC
>TRBV4-1|TRBD1|once|TRBJ2-7
CASSQGTGTLGEQYF
TGCGCCAGCAGCCAAGGGACAGGGACATTGGGCGAGCAGTACTTC
>TRBV12-3/TRBV12-4|NA|NA|TRBJ2-1
CASTTTGALVNEQFF
TGTGCCAGCACCACCACAGGTGCCCTAGTCAATGAGCAGTTCTTC
>TRBV2|NA|NA|TRBJ1-3
CASIGEGLRDTIYF
TGTGCCAGCATAGGAGAGGGCCTACGGGACACCATATATTTT
>TRBV2|NA|many|TRBJ2-6
CASRVYGGANVPTF
TGTGCCAGCAGGGTTTATGGTGGGGCCAACGTCCCGACTTTC
>TRBV12-3/TRBV12-4|NA|NA|TRBJ1-6
CASSYGQFNSPLHF
TGTGCCAGCAGTTACGGACAGTTTAATTCACCCCTCCACTTT
>TRBV10-2|NA|NA|TRBJ2-7
CASSESTGATYEQYF
TGCGCCAGCAGTGAGTCGACGGGGGCGACCTACGAGCAGTACTTC
>TRBV29-1|NA|NA|TRBJ1-2
CSVEGRTTTYGYTF
TGCAGCGTTGAAGGGCGGACTACTACATATGGCTACACCTTC
>TRBV25-1|NA|few|TRBJ2-7
CASSTYYEQYF
TGTGCCAGCAGTACTTACTACGAGCAGTACTTC
>TRBV15|NA|many|TRBJ2-7
CATSSLGLAYEQYF
TGTGCCACCAGCAGTCTCGGACTGGCCTACGAGCAGTACTTC
>TRBV25-1|NA|NA|TRBJ1-1
CASSMWLSGTEAFF
TGTGCCAGTAGTATGTGGTTGTCGGGAACTGAAGCTTTCTTT